This T cell receptor beta chain comes out of a study of T cells in Graves' hyperthyroidism and ophthalmopathy. Researchers took RNA transcripts and amplified the TCR beta CDR3 regions from them. Carried out on the TCR CDR3, a first-round RT-PCR used the HTBI primer set. TCRdb called the multiplex PCR reads again in MiXCR, with one record for every CDR3 protein. This sample carries some 700,000 distinct CDR3 sequences, roughly 17% of them seen once, and the ten largest clones take 15% to 17%. The CDR3 spans 13 residues. Germline CDR1 LGHDT, CDR2 YNNKEL (reference sequence). Trimming cost V 10 bases and J 4 bases; bases outside gene matches: 10.

This clonotype was obtained from a man aged 45-60 years with Graves' hyperthyroidism. Sequencing was done on a sample of blood. The V and J genes are TRBV3-1 and TRBJ2-7, with 7 bases matching TRBD1. The CDR3 region is CATSAGGMYEQYF. In DNA form, the CDR3 reads TGTGCCACCTCGGCAGGGGGAATGTACGAGCAGTACTTC.